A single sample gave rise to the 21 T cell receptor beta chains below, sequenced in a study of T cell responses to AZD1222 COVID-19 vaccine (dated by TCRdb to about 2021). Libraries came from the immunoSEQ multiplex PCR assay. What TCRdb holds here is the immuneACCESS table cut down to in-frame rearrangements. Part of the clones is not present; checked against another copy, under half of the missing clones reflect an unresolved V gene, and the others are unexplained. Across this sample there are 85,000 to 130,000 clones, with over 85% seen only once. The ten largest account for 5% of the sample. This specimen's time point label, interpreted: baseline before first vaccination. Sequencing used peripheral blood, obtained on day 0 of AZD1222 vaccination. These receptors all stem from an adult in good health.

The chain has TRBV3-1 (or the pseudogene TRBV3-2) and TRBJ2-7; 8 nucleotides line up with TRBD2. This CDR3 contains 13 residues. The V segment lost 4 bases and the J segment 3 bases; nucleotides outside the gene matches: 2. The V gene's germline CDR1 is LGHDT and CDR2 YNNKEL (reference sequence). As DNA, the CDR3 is TGTGCCAGCAGCCGAGCGGGAGTCTACGAGCAGTACTTC. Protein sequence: CASSRAGVYEQYF.

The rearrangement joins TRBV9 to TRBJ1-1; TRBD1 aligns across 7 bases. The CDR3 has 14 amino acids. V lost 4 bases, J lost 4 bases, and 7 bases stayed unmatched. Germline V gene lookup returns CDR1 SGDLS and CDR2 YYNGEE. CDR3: CASSPRQGGTEAFF. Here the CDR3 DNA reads TGTGCCAGCAGCCCTCGACAGGGAGGCACTGAAGCTTTCTTT.

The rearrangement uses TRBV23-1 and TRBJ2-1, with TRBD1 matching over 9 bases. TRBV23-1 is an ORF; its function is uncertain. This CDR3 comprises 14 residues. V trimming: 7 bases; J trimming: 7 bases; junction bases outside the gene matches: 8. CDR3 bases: TGCGCCAGCAACGACAGGGGGTTGTGGAATGAGCAGTTCTTC. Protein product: CASNDRGLWNEQFF.

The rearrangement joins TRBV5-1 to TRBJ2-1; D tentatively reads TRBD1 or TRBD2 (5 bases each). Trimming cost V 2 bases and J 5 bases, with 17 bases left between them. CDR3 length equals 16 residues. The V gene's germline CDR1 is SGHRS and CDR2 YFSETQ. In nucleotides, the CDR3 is TGCGCCAGCAGCTTTAATCCGACTGGGGGAAACAATGAGCAGTTCTTC. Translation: CASSFNPTGGNNEQFF.

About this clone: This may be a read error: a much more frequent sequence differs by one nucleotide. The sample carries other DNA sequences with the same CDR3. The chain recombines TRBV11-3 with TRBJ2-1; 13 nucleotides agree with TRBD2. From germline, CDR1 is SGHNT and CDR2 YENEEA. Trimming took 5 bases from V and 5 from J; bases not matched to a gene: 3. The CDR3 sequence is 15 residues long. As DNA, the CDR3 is TGTGCCAGCAGCCCTGGACTAGCGGGAGACAATGAGCAGTTCTTC. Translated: CASSPGLAGDNEQFF.

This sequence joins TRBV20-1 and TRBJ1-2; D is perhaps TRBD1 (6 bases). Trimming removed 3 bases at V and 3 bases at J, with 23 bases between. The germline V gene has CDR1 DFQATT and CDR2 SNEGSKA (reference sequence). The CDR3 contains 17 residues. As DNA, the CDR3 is TGCAGTGCTAGTCGTCCTCGGGGGCGCGGCAGGGACTATGGCTACACCTTC. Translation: CSASRPRGRGRDYGYTF.

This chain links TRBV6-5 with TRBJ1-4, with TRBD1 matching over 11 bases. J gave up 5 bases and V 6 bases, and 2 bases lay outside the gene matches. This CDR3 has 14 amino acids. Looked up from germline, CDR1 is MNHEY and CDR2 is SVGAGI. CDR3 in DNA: TGTGCCAGCAGCGGGACAGGGGGGAATGAAAAACTGTTTTTT. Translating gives CASSGTGGNEKLFF.

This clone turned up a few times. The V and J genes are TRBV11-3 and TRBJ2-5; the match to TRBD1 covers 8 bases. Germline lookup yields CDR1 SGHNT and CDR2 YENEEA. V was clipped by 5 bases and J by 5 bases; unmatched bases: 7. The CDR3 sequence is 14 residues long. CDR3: CASSERTGTETQYF. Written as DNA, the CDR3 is TGTGCCAGCAGCGAACGGACAGGGACGGAGACCCAGTACTTC.

The DNA of the CDR3 is TGTGCCAGCAGCTTAGTCAGTGTGGTTCCTCCACGGGAAAAACTGTTTTTT. This gives the protein CASSLVSVVPPREKLFF. The chain couples TRBV7-2 to TRBJ1-4; D unclear. V dropped 1 base and J dropped 8 bases, with 20 bases sitting between them. This CDR3 contains 17 residues. Germline CDR1 and CDR2: SGHTA and FQGNSA.

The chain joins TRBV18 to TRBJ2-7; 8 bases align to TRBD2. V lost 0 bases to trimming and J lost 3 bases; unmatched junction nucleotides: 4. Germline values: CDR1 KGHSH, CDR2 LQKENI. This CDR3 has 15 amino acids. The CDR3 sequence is CASSPPVSGSYEQYF. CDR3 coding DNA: TGTGCCAGCTCACCACCGGTGAGCGGGAGCTACGAGCAGTACTTC.

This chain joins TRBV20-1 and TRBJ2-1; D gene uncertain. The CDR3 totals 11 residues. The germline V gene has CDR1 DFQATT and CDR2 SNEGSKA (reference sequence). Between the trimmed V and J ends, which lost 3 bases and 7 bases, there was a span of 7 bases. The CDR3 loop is CSARGFNEQFF. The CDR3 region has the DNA TGCAGTGCTAGGGGTTTTAATGAGCAGTTCTTC.

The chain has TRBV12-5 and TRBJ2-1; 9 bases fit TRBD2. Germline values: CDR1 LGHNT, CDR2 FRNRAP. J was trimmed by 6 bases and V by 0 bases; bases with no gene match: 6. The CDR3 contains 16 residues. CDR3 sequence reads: CASGLVVAGEGNEQFF. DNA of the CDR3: TGTGCTAGTGGTTTGGTCGTAGCGGGAGAAGGCAATGAGCAGTTCTTC.

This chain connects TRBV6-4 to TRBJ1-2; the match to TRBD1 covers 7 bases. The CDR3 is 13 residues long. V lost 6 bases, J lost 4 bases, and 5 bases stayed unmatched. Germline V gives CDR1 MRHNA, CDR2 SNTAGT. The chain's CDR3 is CASSPTGAYGYTF. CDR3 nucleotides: TGTGCCAGCAGCCCAACAGGGGCCTATGGCTACACCTTC.

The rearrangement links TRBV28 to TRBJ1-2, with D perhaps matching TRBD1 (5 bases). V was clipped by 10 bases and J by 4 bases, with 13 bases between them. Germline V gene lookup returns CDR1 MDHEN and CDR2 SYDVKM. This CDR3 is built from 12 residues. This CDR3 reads CATRMQGYGYTF. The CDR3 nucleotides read TGTGCCACCAGAATGCAGGGCTATGGCTACACCTTC.

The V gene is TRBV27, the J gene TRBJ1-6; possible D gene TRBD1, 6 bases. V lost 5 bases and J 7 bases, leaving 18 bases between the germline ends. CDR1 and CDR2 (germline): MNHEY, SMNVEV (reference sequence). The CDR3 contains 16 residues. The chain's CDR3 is CASSLRSTGWNSPLHF. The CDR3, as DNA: TGTGCCAGCAGTCTCCGCTCGACAGGTTGGAATTCACCCCTCCACTTT.

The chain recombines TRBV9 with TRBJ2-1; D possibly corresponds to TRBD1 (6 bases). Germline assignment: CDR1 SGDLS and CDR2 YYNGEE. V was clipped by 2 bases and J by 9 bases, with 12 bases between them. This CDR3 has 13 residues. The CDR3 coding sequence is TGTGCCAGCAGCGTTGGGGGCGATGGTGAGCAGTTCTTC. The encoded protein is CASSVGGDGEQFF.

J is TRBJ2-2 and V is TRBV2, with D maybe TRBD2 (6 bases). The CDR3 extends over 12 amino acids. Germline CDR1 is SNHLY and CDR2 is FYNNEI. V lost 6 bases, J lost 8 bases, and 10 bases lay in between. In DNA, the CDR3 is TGTGCCAGCAGCCGGAGGGTGGGGGAGCTGTTTTTT. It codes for CASSRRVGELFF. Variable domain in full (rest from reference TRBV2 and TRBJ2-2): EPEVTQTPSHQVTQMGQEVILRCVPISNHLYFYWYRQILGQKVEFLVSFYNNEISEKSEIFDDQFSVERPDGSNFTLKIRSTKLEDSAMYFCASSRRVGELFFGEGSRLTVL.

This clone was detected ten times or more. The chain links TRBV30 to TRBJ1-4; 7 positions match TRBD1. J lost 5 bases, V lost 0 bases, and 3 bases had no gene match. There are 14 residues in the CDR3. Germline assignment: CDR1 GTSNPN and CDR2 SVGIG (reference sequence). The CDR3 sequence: CAWSVGTENEKLFF. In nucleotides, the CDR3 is TGTGCCTGGAGTGTAGGGACAGAGAATGAAAAACTGTTTTTT.

CDR3 sequence reads: CASTNTGELFF. The CDR3 bases are TGTGCCAGCACGAACACCGGGGAGCTGTTTTTT. The chain employs TRBV27 and TRBJ2-2; D is unclear. CDR3 size: 11 residues. Per the germline V gene, CDR1 is MNHEY and CDR2 is SMNVEV (reference sequence). V was trimmed by 7 bases and J by 0 bases, leaving 0 bases between them.

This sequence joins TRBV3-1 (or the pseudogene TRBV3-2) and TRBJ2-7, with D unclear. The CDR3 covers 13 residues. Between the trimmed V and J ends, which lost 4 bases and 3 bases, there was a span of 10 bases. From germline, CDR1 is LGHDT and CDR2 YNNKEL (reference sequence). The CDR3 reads CASSLPHGYEQYF. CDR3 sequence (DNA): TGTGCCAGCAGCCTCCCCCACGGCTACGAGCAGTACTTC.

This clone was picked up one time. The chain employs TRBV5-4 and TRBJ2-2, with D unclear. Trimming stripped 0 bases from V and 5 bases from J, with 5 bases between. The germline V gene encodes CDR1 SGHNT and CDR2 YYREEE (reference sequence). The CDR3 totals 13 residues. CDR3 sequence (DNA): TGTGCCAGCAGCTTGGACGTAACCGGGGAGCTGTTTTTT. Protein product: CASSLDVTGELFF.